The clone carrying this TCR beta chain was counted at least ten times. This sample is drawn from a study of molecular identifiers for immune sequencing clone quantification. TCRdb independently ran MiXCR on the PCR reads; one entry per CDR3 protein. The table has 45,000 to 60,000 distinct CDR3 sequences, around 33% seen once; the top ten hold 3.8%. This CDR3 region has 14 residues. The trim removed 5 bases at V and 2 bases at J, leaving 6 bases unmatched. Germline V gives CDR1 MDHEN, CDR2 SYDVKM. Sorting isolated naive CD8 T cells as CD8+CD4-CCR7+CD45RA+ events. Source material: naive CD8+ T cells from blood, with Jurkat cell RNA spiked in. Indicated subset: FACS-sorted CD8+CD4-CCR7+CD45RA+ naive T cells. The origin of this receptor is a human donor in good health. Some libraries in this study had Jurkat cell RNA spiked in. The chain has TRBV28 and TRBJ2-7; 7 bases fit TRBD1. The CDR3 here is CASSKGTVAYEQYF. CDR3 bases: TGTGCCAGCAGTAAAGGGACAGTCGCCTACGAGCAGTACTTC.